The 19 T cell receptor beta chains reported below all come from one sample, sequenced in a study of blood T cell repertoires in COVID-19. Profiling relied on immunoSEQ multiplex PCR, and the TCRdb table lists in-frame clones only, not all of them. The sample yields around 140,000 clones, around 80% seen once. The sequencing input was PBMCs or T cells enriched from blood (not recorded which). The receptor source for this set is a man aged 35 to 55 with acute COVID-19.

The chain has TRBV6-4 and TRBJ2-6; 10 nucleotides match TRBD2. Unmatched junction bases numbered 3, after V lost 0 bases and J lost 1 base. This CDR3 contains 18 residues. Germline V gives CDR1 MRHNA, CDR2 SNTAGT. The CDR3, as DNA: TGTGCCAGCAGTGACTCGAGTAGCGGGGGGTCTGGGGCCAACGTCCTGACTTTC. Residues: CASSDSSSGGSGANVLTF.

The gene calls are TRBV21-1 and TRBJ1-1; TRBD1 reflects the table's D call only, with no check against the DNA. TRBV21-1 is reported as a pseudogene. The CDR3 runs 17 residues. As DNA, the CDR3 is TGTGCCAGCAGCGAAGAAGAGATAGGGGGCAAGAGATATGAAGCTTTCTTT. Its translation is CASSEEEIGGKRYEAFF.

This CDR3 reads CASSISPLAGRGDTQYF. CDR3 in DNA: TGTGCCAGTAGTATCTCCCCCTTAGCGGGAAGGGGAGATACGCAGTATTTT. The V call is TRBV19, the J call TRBJ2-3, with TRBD2 identical over 8 bases. Trimming cost V 3 bases and J 5 bases; bases outside gene matches: 13. From germline, CDR1 is LNHDA and CDR2 SQIVND (reference sequence). The CDR3 runs 17 residues. Full variable domain (missing parts from reference TRBV19 and TRBJ2-3): DGGITQSPKYLFRKEGQNVTLSCEQNLNHDAMYWYRQDPGQGLRLIYYSQIVNDFQKGDIAEGYSVSREKKESFPLTVTSAQKNPTAFYLCASSISPLAGRGDTQYFGPGTRLTVL.

The chain has TRBV14 and TRBJ1-1; perhaps TRBD1 as D (5 bases). Germline-derived CDR1 and CDR2 are SGHDN and FVKESK. This CDR3 spans 15 amino acids. Trimming removed 1 base from V and 10 bases from J, with 19 bases in between. In DNA form, the CDR3 reads TGTGCCAGCAGCCAAGGACTCCCCAGGGTGTCGAGAGCTTTCTTT. This codes for CASSQGLPRVSRAFF. The full variable domain, its missing parts supplied by reference TRBV14 and TRBJ1-1, is EAGVTQFPSHSVIEKGQTVTLRCDPISGHDNLYWYRRVMGKEIKFLLHFVKESKQDESGMPNNRFLAERTGGTYSTLKVQPAELEDSGVYFCASSQGLPRVSRAFFGQGTRLTVV.

The chain combines TRBV7-6 with TRBJ2-5; TRBD1 matches 7 bases. This CDR3 is 15 amino acids long. Germline V gene lookup returns CDR1 SGHVS and CDR2 FNYEAQ. The V gene end was trimmed by 4 bases and the J gene end by 2 bases; junction bases not matched to a gene: 7. The CDR3 nucleotides read TGTGCCAGCAGCTCGACAGGGATCGAGCAAGAGACCCAGTACTTC. This gives the protein CASSSTGIEQETQYF.

This clone was observed once. This rearrangement joins TRBV28 to TRBJ2-7; D ambiguous. The CDR3 is 11 amino acids. The germline V gene encodes CDR1 MDHEN and CDR2 SYDVKM. The V end lost 6 bases, the J end lost 4 bases, and 7 bases lay between the germline ends. The CDR3 nucleotides are TGTGCCAGCAGCGAACTTTACGAGCAGTACTTC. This gives the protein CASSELYEQYF.

The V call is TRBV6-5, the J call TRBJ1-2; 10 bases align to TRBD1. The CDR3 has 15 residues. Germline V lookup: CDR1 MNHEY, CDR2 SVGAGI. V trimming: 2 bases; J trimming: 1 base; junction bases outside the gene matches: 1. The CDR3 spells CASSYRTGGNYGYTF. CDR3 in DNA: TGTGCCAGCAGTTACCGGACAGGGGGTAACTATGGCTACACCTTC.

The chain uses TRBV7-9 and TRBJ2-7, with 7 bases fitting TRBD1. Germline CDR1 SEHNR, CDR2 FQNEAQ (reference sequence). V shed 4 bases and J 5 bases; nucleotides not matched to a gene: 8. The CDR3 totals 14 residues. CDR3: CASSSRTGPNEQYF. The CDR3 DNA sequence: TGTGCCAGCAGCTCCCGGACAGGCCCCAACGAGCAGTACTTC.

The chain uses TRBV4-2 and TRBJ2-7, with 9 bases lining up with TRBD2. Unmatched junction bases numbered 6, after V lost 0 bases and J lost 6 bases. This CDR3 contains 15 residues. Per germline, CDR1 LGHNA and CDR2 YNFKEQ. The CDR3 region is CASSQEGGGASEQYF. DNA of the CDR3: TGTGCCAGCAGCCAAGAGGGCGGGGGGGCAAGCGAGCAGTACTTC.

The rearrangement joins TRBV7-9 to TRBJ1-5, with D possibly matching TRBD1 (5 bases). The length of the CDR3 is 15 residues. Germline V gene sequence: CDR1 SEHNR, CDR2 FQNEAQ (reference sequence). V was shortened by 1 base and J by 8 bases, with 15 bases between the two germline ends. The CDR3 loop reads CASSLGGDWGEPQHF. The DNA for the CDR3 is TGTGCCAGCAGCTTAGGGGGGGACTGGGGTGAGCCCCAGCATTTT.

The chain carries TRBV2 and TRBJ2-5; 8 bases are a match to TRBD2. In germline, CDR1 is SNHLY, CDR2 FYNNEI. The CDR3 has 15 residues. With 3 bases clipped from V and 2 bases from J, the junction kept 5 bases outside the gene matches. The chain's CDR3 is CASSDGRGGQETQYF. As DNA, the CDR3 is TGTGCCAGCAGTGACGGCCGGGGGGGGCAAGAGACCCAGTACTTC.

This clone was detected only once. This rearrangement joins TRBV15 to TRBJ1-6; 7 bases fit TRBD1. The CDR3 totals 15 residues. CDR1 is LNHNV, CDR2 YYDKDF, per germline (reference sequence). The junction had 3 bases not matched to a gene; V was cut back by 0 bases and J by 7 bases. The CDR3 coding sequence is TGTGCCACCAGCAGAGAGGGGACAGCGAATTCACCCCTCCACTTT. Translated: CATSREGTANSPLHF. Looking up the rest from reference TRBV15 and TRBJ1-6 gives the full variable domain: DAMVIQNPRYQVTQFGKPVTLSCSQTLNHNVMYWYQQKSSQAPKLLFHYYDKDFNNEADTPDNFQSRRPNTSFCFLDIRSPGLGDTAMYLCATSREGTANSPLHFGNGTRLTVT.

Comments on this clone: The junction departs from the called germline gene at one end, perhaps through a read error. The rearrangement joins TRBV7-7 to TRBJ2-5, with D maybe TRBD1 (6 bases). In germline, CDR1 is SSHAT, CDR2 FNYEAQ (reference sequence). This CDR3 spans 17 amino acids. The CDR3 bases are TGTGCTAGCAGCTTGTTAACCGGGACATTCGCACAAGAGACCCAGTACTTC. Protein: CASSLLTGTFAQETQYF.

This clone showed up just once. The chain joins TRBV6-5 to TRBJ1-6; no firm D call. The CDR3 covers 14 residues. The V end was cut by 6 bases, the J end by 0 bases, with 6 bases between. Germline lookup yields CDR1 MNHEY and CDR2 SVGAGI. CDR3 region: CASRMSSYNSPLHF. CDR3 nucleotides: TGTGCCAGCAGAATGAGCTCCTATAATTCACCCCTCCACTTT.

With respect to this clone: Other DNA sequences within the sample encode an identical CDR3. The chain employs TRBV12-5 and TRBJ2-1; 7 bases are a match to TRBD2. J lost 0 bases, V lost 7 bases, and 3 bases had no gene match. CDR3 length equals 14 residues. Per germline, CDR1 LGHNT and CDR2 FRNRAP. CDR3 amino acids: CASVGGDSYNEQFF. Written as DNA, the CDR3 is TGTGCTAGTGTTGGGGGGGACTCCTACAATGAGCAGTTCTTC. Full variable domain (missing parts from reference TRBV12-5 and TRBJ2-1): DARVTQTPRHKVTEMGQEVTMRCQPILGHNTVFWYRQTMMQGLELLAYFRNRAPLDDSGMPKDRFSAEMPDATLATLKIQPSEPRDSAVYFCASVGGDSYNEQFFGPGTRLTVL.

CDR3 DNA: TGTGCCAGTAGTAGCACCCAGGGCACTGAAGCTTTCTTT. This codes for CASSSTQGTEAFF. This chain connects TRBV19 to TRBJ1-1; the D gene is possibly TRBD1 (5 bases). Looked up from germline, CDR1 is LNHDA and CDR2 is SQIVND (reference sequence). The germline V and J ends were trimmed by 4 bases and 4 bases, with 10 bases remaining between them. CDR3 length: 13 amino acids.

The chain uses TRBV5-1 and TRBJ2-7, with D tentatively TRBD2 (5 bases). Germline CDR1 is SGHRS and CDR2 is YFSETQ. Trimming shortened V by 4 bases and J by 6 bases, and 14 bases separated the two germline ends. The CDR3 spans 13 residues. DNA of the CDR3: TGCGCCAGCAGCCTGAGTAGTGCGGGCGAGCAGTACTTC. Amino acids: CASSLSSAGEQYF.

The chain employs TRBV6-5 and TRBJ1-2; D is undetermined. Germline CDR1 and CDR2: MNHEY and SVGAGI. V was trimmed by 2 bases and J by 4 bases, leaving 5 bases between them. The CDR3 loop spans 12 amino acids. CDR3 in amino acids: CASSYRGYGYTF. Written as DNA, the CDR3 is TGTGCCAGCAGTTACCGGGGCTATGGCTACACCTTC.

This clone was seen once. V gene TRBV7-9 combines with J gene TRBJ1-1, with TRBD1 identical over 10 bases. Germline CDR1 is SEHNR and CDR2 is FQNEAQ (reference sequence). The CDR3 runs to 14 residues. V lost 8 bases, J lost 1 base, and 4 bases stayed unmatched. The CDR3 sequence: CASGTGVKNTEAFF. CDR3 sequence (DNA): TGTGCCAGCGGGACAGGGGTTAAGAACACTGAAGCTTTCTTT.